The 18 T cell receptor beta chains given below trace back to one sample, sequenced in a study of early T cells in non-severe SARS-CoV-2 infection. Using its own MiXCR run on the 5' RACE reads, TCRdb lists one record per CDR3 protein. The repertoire holds some 48,000 distinct CDR3 sequences, about 4.6% seen once, with roughly 6% in the top ten. Sample: whole blood. Receptors were obtained from an adult who was a healthcare worker with PCR-confirmed SARS-CoV-2 infection or an uninfected control (not recorded which).

This rearrangement joins TRBV19 to TRBJ1-5; a possible D gene is TRBD1 (5 bases). The germline V and J ends were trimmed by 3 bases and 3 bases, with 15 bases remaining between them. In germline, CDR1 is LNHDA, CDR2 SQIVND (reference sequence). The CDR3 totals 16 residues. The CDR3 loop is CASSMVGAGINQPQHF. The CDR3 nucleotides are TGTGCCAGTAGTATGGTAGGGGCCGGAATCAATCAGCCCCAGCATTTT.

Note on this clonotype: At one end the junction does not follow the germline gene, possibly because of a read error. The gene calls are TRBV2 and TRBJ2-5; weak D call: TRBD2 (5 bases). Germline CDR1 and CDR2: SNHLY and FYNNEI. This CDR3 spans 14 amino acids. As DNA, the CDR3 is TGTGCCAGCAGTCATGTCGCCGAAGCGGAGACCCAGCACTTC. It is translated as CASSHVAEAETQHF.

This rearrangement joins TRBV7-9 to TRBJ1-4; perhaps TRBD1 as D (5 bases). The CDR3 sequence is 16 residues long. Trimming stripped 5 bases from V and 3 bases from J, with 16 bases between. In germline, CDR1 is SEHNR, CDR2 FQNEAQ (reference sequence). CDR3: CASSAVSRGPNEKLFF. In nucleotides, the CDR3 is TGTGCCAGCAGCGCAGTGTCGAGGGGACCTAATGAAAAACTGTTTTTT.

This clonotype occurred many times. The V and J genes are TRBV10-1 and TRBJ2-2; tentative D call: TRBD1 (6 bases). V was shortened by 8 bases and J by 4 bases, with 11 bases between the two germline ends. CDR1 is WNHNN, CDR2 SYGVQD, per germline (reference sequence). The CDR3 contains 13 residues. The CDR3 reads CASGDISTGELFF. CDR3 in DNA: TGCGCCAGCGGGGACATCAGCACCGGGGAGCTGTTTTTT.

This clonotype occurred many times. The rearrangement links TRBV24-1 to TRBJ1-5; the D is unclear. The germline V gene encodes CDR1 KGHDR and CDR2 SFDVKD. The CDR3 loop spans 12 amino acids. V was trimmed by 2 bases and J by 7 bases, leaving 5 bases between them. For the CDR3, the DNA is TGTGCCACCAGTGATTACGGGCAGCCCCAGCATTTT. As protein: CATSDYGQPQHF.

This clonotype was counted ten times or more. The V call is TRBV9, the J call TRBJ2-7; 11 bases are shared with TRBD2. The CDR3 contains 17 residues. Trimming took 3 bases from V and 7 from J; bases not matched to a gene: 15. Germline assignment: CDR1 SGDLS and CDR2 YYNGEE. For the CDR3, the DNA is TGTGCCAGCAGCGACCCCCCAGGGACTAGCGGTTTTAGGGAGCAGTACTTC. As protein: CASSDPPGTSGFREQYF.

This clonotype was counted at least ten times. This rearrangement joins TRBV19 to TRBJ2-1; 8 bases are shared with TRBD1. Germline lookup yields CDR1 LNHDA and CDR2 SQIVND (reference sequence). The CDR3 has 14 amino acids. Trimming at V came to 6 bases and at J to 12 bases, leaving 13 bases not matched to a gene. The CDR3 region is CASSLTGELRGQFF. CDR3 sequence (DNA): TGTGCCAGTAGCTTGACAGGGGAGTTACGCGGGCAGTTCTTC. The full variable domain, its missing parts supplied by reference TRBV19 and TRBJ2-1, is DGGITQSPKYLFRKEGQNVTLSCEQNLNHDAMYWYRQDPGQGLRLIYYSQIVNDFQKGDIAEGYSVSREKKESFPLTVTSAQKNPTAFYLCASSLTGELRGQFFGPGTRLTVL.

This clonotype was seen many times. The chain carries TRBV20-1 and TRBJ1-5; TRBD1 matches 7 bases. The J segment lost 5 bases and the V segment lost 6 bases, leaving 4 bases of the junction unmatched. Germline V lookup: CDR1 DFQATT, CDR2 SNEGSKA (reference sequence). CDR3 size: 12 residues. The CDR3 DNA sequence: TGCAGTGCGGGACAGTCCGATCAGCCCCAGCATTTT. Its translation is CSAGQSDQPQHF.

There are many counts of this clonotype. The rearrangement joins TRBV30 to TRBJ1-3; weak D call: TRBD1 (5 bases). The V gene lost 0 bases and the J gene lost 6 bases, with 15 bases spanning the gap. CDR1 and CDR2 (germline): GTSNPN, SVGIG (reference sequence). The CDR3 length is 15 residues. The chain's CDR3 is CAWSVGQGLENTIYF. In DNA, the CDR3 is TGTGCCTGGAGTGTGGGGCAGGGATTGGAAAACACCATATATTTT. The variable domain in full, completed from reference TRBV30 and TRBJ1-3, reads SQTIHQWPATLVQPVGSPLSLECTVEGTSNPNLYWYRQAAGRGLQLLFYSVGIGQISSEVPQNLSASRPQDRQFILSSKKLLLSDSGFYLCAWSVGQGLENTIYFGEGSWLTVV.

The chain has TRBV5-8 and TRBJ2-7; D is perhaps TRBD2 (5 bases). V dropped 0 bases and J dropped 13 bases, with 17 bases sitting between them. The germline CDR1 and CDR2 sequences are SGHTS and YDEGEE. This CDR3 is 13 amino acids long. In nucleotides, the CDR3 is TGTGCCAGCAGCTTGGTCAAGGACTCCCTCTTATACTTC. It is translated as CASSLVKDSLLYF.

The rearrangement joins TRBV20-1 to TRBJ2-7; tentative D call: TRBD1 (6 bases). The CDR3 contains 15 residues. From germline, CDR1 is DFQATT and CDR2 SNEGSKA (reference sequence). Trimming left V 0 bases short and J 1 base short, with 13 bases between. The CDR3 is CSARDRTELSYEQYF. The CDR3 DNA reads TGCAGTGCTAGAGATAGGACAGAGCTTTCCTACGAGCAGTACTTC.

Ten or more counts support this clonotype. V gene TRBV20-1 combines with J gene TRBJ2-3; D possibly matches TRBD1 or TRBD2 (5 bases each). This CDR3 is built from 16 residues. Germline CDR1 and CDR2: DFQATT and SNEGSKA (reference sequence). V gave up 5 bases and J gave up 7 bases, with 25 bases separating them. CDR3 sequence: CSACPGTGLVTYTQYF. The CDR3 DNA is TGCAGTGCTTGTCCCGGGACCGGACTGGTAACATATACGCAGTATTTT.

This clonotype was recorded at least ten times. DNA of the CDR3: TGCAGTGCTAGGGATACTAGCGGGAGGCACAATGAGCAGTTCTTC. Amino acids: CSARDTSGRHNEQFF. The gene calls are TRBV20-1 and TRBJ2-1; 12 bases line up with TRBD2. This CDR3 spans 15 amino acids. The germline CDR1 and CDR2 sequences are DFQATT and SNEGSKA (reference sequence). V was clipped by 3 bases and J by 5 bases; unmatched bases: 5.

Relative to its sample, this clonotype is medium-sized. The chain combines TRBV20-1 with TRBJ1-1; 9 bases map to TRBD1. The CDR3 extends over 15 amino acids. CDR1 DFQATT and CDR2 SNEGSKA come from the germline V gene (reference sequence). With V trimmed by 0 bases and J by 4 bases, 6 bases remained unmatched. The CDR3 loop reads CSARDKGQGFTEAFF. In DNA, the CDR3 is TGCAGTGCTAGAGATAAGGGACAGGGTTTCACTGAAGCTTTCTTT.

Many counts were recorded for this clonotype. CDR3: CASSLPGFSPLHF. Here the CDR3 DNA reads TGTGCCAGCAGCTTACCAGGGTTTTCACCCCTCCACTTT. This chain connects TRBV7-2 to TRBJ1-6; maybe TRBD1 (5 bases). The CDR3 length is 13 residues. Between the trimmed V and J ends, which lost 2 bases and 9 bases, there was a span of 8 bases. The germline CDR1 and CDR2 sequences are SGHTA and FQGNSA.

This clonotype was counted many times. The rearrangement joins TRBV2 to TRBJ2-3, with 8 bases aligning to TRBD1. V lost 4 bases and J lost 1; bases outside the gene matches: 4. This CDR3 region has 15 residues. Per germline, CDR1 SNHLY and CDR2 FYNNEI. CDR3 in DNA: TGTGCCAGCAGTGCCTCGACAGGGGGCACAGATACGCAGTATTTT. This translates into CASSASTGGTDTQYF. The full variable domain, rest sourced from reference TRBV2 and TRBJ2-3, is EPEVTQTPSHQVTQMGQEVILRCVPISNHLYFYWYRQILGQKVEFLVSFYNNEISEKSEIFDDQFSVERPDGSNFTLKIRSTKLEDSAMYFCASSASTGGTDTQYFGPGTRLTVL.

This clonotype occurred many times. V is TRBV4-3 and J is TRBJ2-3; 7 positions match TRBD2. Looked up from germline, CDR1 is LGHNA and CDR2 is YSLEER. CDR3 length: 17 residues. Trimming at V came to 4 bases and at J to 2 bases, leaving 12 bases not matched to a gene. The CDR3, as DNA: TGCGCCAGCAGCCGCACCCGGGCAAGCGGGACCACAGATACGCAGTATTTT. Protein product: CASSRTRASGTTDTQYF.

This rearrangement joins TRBV10-2 to TRBJ1-1; D is possibly TRBD1 (5 bases). Trimming took off 4 bases at V and 1 base at J, with 13 bases between the two ends. This CDR3 has 15 residues. CDR1 is WSHSY, CDR2 SAAADI, per germline. The CDR3 bases are TGCGCCAGCAGTGGATCCGGACAAAGGAACACTGAAGCTTTCTTT. Its protein product is CASSGSGQRNTEAFF.